The sample holds many counts of the clone carrying this T cell receptor beta chain. The data were taken from a study of patients with pleural tuberculosis. MiXCR, applied by TCRdb to the reads, yields one record per CDR3 protein. Of 40,000 to 55,000 distinct CDR3 sequences listed, approximately 7.9% are singletons. The germline V and J ends were trimmed by 3 bases and 1 base, with 10 bases remaining between them. Germline-derived CDR1 and CDR2 are LNHDA and SQIVND (reference sequence). CDR3 length equals 15 residues. The receptor was isolated from a human donor with pleural tuberculosis. The chain has TRBV19 and TRBJ2-4; D is perhaps TRBD1 or TRBD2 (5 bases each). The CDR3, as DNA: TGTGCCAGTAGTATCAGGGAGTGGGCCAAAAACATTCAGTACTTC. Translated, it gives CASSIREWAKNIQYF.